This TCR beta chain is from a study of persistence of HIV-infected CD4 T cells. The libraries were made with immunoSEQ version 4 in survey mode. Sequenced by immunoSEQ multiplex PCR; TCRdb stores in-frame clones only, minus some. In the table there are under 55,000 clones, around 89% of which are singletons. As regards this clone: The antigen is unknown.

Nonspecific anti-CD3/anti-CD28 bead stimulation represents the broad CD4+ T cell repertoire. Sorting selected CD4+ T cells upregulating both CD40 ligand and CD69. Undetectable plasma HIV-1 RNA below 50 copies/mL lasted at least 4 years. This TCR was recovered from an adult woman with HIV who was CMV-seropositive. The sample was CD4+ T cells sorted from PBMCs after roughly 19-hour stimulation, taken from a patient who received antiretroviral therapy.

The CDR3 is CAWKYGAGEAFF. The CDR3 DNA is TGTGCCTGGAAATACGGGGCTGGTGAAGCTTTCTTT. V usage is TRBV30 and J usage is TRBJ1-1; tentative D call: TRBD1 (5 bases). Germline V CDR1 and CDR2: GTSNPN, SVGIG (reference sequence). The CDR3 totals 12 residues. Trimming removed 4 bases at V and 7 bases at J, with 13 bases between.